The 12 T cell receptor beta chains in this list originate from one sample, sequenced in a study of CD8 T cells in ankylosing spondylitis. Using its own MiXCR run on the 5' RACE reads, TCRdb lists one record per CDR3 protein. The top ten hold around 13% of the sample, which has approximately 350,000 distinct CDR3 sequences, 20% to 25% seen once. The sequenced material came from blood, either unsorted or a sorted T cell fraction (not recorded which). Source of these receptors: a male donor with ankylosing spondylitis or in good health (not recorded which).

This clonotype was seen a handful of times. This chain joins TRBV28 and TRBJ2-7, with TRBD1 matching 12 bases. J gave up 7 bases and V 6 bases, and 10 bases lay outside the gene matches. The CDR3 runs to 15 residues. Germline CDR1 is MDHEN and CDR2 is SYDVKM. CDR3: CASSPPGQGAREQYF. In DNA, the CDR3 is TGTGCCAGCAGCCCGCCGGGACAGGGGGCGCGAGAGCAGTACTTC.

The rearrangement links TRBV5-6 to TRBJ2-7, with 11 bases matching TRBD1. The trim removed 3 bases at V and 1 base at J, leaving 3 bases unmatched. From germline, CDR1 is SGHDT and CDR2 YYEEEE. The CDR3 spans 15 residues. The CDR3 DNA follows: TGTGCCAGCAGCTGGGGGGACAGGGGGTCCTACGAGCAGTACTTC. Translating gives CASSWGDRGSYEQYF.

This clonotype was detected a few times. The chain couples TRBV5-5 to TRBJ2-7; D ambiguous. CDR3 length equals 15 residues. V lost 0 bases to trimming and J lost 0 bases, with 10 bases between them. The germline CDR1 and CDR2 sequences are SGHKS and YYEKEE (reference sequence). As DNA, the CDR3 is TGTGCCAGCAGCTTGGAACCATTCAGCTCCTACGAGCAGTACTTC. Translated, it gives CASSLEPFSSYEQYF.

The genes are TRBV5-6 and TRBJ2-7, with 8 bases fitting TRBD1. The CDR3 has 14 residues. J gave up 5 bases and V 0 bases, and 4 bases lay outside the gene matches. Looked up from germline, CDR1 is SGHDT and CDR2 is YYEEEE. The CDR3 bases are TGTGCCAGCAGCTTGGGACAGGGGTTGGACGAGCAGTACTTC. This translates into CASSLGQGLDEQYF.

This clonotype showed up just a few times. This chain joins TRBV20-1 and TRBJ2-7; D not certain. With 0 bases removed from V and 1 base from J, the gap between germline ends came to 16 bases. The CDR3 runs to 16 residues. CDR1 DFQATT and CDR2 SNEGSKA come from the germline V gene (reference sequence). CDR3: CSARDPTGLYSYEQYF. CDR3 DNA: TGCAGTGCTAGAGATCCCACTGGGCTCTATTCCTACGAGCAGTACTTC.

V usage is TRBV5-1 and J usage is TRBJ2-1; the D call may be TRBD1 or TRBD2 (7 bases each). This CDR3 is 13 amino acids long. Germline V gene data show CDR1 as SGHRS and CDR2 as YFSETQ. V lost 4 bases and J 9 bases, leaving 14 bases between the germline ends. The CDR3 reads CASSSGTEIEQFF. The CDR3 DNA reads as TGCGCCAGCAGCAGCGGGACAGAGATTGAGCAGTTCTTC.

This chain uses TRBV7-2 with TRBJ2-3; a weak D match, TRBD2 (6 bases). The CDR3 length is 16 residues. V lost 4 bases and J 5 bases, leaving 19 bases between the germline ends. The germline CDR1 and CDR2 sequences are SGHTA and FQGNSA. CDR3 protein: CASSSFAARRGDTQYF. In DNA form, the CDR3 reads TGTGCCAGCAGCTCCTTTGCGGCTAGGAGGGGAGATACGCAGTATTTT.

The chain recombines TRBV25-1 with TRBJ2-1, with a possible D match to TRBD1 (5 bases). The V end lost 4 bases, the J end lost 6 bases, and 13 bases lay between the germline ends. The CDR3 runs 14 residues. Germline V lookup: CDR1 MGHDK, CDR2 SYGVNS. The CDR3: CASSALGVANEQFF. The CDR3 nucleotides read TGTGCCAGCAGTGCGCTAGGGGTAGCCAATGAGCAGTTCTTC. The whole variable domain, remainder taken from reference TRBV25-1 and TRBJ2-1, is EADIYQTPRYLVIGTGKKITLECSQTMGHDKMYWYQQDPGMELHLIHYSYGVNSTEKGDLSSESTVSRIRTEHFPLTLESARPSHTSQYLCASSALGVANEQFFGPGTRLTVL.

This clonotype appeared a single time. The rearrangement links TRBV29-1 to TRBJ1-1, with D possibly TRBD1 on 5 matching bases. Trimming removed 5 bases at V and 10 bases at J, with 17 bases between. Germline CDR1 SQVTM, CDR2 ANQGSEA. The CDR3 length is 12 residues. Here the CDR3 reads CSVKHAGTVAFF. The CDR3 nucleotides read TGCAGCGTTAAACATGCCGGGACGGTAGCTTTCTTT.

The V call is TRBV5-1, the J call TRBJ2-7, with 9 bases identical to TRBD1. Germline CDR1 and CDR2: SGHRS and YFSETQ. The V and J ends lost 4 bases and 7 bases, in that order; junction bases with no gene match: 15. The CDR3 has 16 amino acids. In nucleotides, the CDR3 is TGCGCCAGCAGCCCAATGGGGGGGACAGGGCAGAGAGAGCAGTACTTC. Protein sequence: CASSPMGGTGQREQYF.

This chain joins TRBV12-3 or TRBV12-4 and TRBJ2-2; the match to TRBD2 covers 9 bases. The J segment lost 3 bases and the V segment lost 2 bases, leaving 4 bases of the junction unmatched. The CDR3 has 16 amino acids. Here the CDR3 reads CASSLQRGVYTGELFF. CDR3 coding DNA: TGTGCCAGCAGTTTACAGCGGGGGGTCTACACCGGGGAGCTGTTTTTT.

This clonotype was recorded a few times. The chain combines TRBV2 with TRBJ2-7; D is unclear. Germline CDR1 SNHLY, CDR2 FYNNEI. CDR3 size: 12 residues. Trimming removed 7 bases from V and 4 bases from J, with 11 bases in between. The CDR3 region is CASMDGIYEQYF. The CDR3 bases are TGTGCCAGCATGGACGGTATTTACGAGCAGTACTTC.